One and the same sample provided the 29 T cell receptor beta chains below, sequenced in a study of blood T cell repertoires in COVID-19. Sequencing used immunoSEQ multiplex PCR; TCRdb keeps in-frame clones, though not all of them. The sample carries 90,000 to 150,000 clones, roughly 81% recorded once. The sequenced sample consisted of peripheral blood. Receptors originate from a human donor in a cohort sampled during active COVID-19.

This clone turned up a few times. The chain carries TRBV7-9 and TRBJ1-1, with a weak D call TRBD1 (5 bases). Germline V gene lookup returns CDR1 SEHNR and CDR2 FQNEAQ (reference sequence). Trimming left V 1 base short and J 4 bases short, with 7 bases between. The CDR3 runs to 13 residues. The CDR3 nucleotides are TGTGCCAGCAGCTTAGACGGGGGCACTGAAGCTTTCTTT. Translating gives CASSLDGGTEAFF.

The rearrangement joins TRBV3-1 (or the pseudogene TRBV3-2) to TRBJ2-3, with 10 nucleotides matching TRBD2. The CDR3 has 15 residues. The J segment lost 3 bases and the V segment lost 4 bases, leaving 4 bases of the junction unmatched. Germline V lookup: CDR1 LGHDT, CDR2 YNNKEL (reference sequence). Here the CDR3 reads CASSPLAGVTDTQYF. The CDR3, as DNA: TGTGCCAGCAGCCCTCTAGCGGGAGTAACAGATACGCAGTATTTT.

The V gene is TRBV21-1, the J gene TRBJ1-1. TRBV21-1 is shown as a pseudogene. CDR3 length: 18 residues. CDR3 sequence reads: CASGGGQDVVCMNTEAFF. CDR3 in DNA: TGTGCCAGCGGCGGGGGGCAGGACGTCGTATGCATGAACACTGAAGCTTTCTTT.

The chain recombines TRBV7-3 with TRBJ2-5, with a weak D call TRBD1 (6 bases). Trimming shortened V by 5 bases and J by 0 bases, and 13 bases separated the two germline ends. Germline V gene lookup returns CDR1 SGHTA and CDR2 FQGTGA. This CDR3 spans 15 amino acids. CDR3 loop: CASSHTGQNQETQYF. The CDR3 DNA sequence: TGTGCCAGCAGCCACACAGGACAGAACCAAGAGACCCAGTACTTC. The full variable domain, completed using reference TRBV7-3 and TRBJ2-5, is GAGVSQTPSNKVTEKGKYVELRCDPISGHTALYWYRQSLGQGPEFLIYFQGTGAADDSGLPNDRFFAVRPEGSVSTLKIQRTERGDSAVYLCASSHTGQNQETQYFGPGTRLLVL.

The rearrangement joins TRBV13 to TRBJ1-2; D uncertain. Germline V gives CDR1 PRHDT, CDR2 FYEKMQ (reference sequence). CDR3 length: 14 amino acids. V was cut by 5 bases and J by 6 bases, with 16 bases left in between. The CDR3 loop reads CASSPRGSLNGYTF. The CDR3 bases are TGTGCCAGCAGCCCCCGAGGCAGTCTGAATGGCTACACCTTC.

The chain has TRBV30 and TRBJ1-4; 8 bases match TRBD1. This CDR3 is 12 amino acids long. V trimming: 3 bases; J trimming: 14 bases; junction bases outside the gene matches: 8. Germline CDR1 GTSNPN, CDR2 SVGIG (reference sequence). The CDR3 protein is CAWRAKQGDLFF. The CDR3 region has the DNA TGTGCCTGGAGAGCCAAACAGGGGGATCTGTTTTTT.

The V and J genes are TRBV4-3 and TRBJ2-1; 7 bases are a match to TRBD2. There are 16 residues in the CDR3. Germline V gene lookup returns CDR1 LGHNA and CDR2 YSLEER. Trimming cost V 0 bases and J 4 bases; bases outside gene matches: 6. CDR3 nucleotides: TGCGCCAGCAGCCAAGACGTACTAGCGAAATACAATGAGCAGTTCTTC. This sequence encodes CASSQDVLAKYNEQFF.

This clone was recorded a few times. CDR3 sequence reads: CASSPGGQGEQYF. The CDR3 DNA reads as TGTGCCAGCAGCCCCGGGGGGCAGGGGGAGCAGTACTTC. This sequence joins TRBV7-9 and TRBJ2-7, with TRBD2 as a possible D gene (7 bases). Trimming took 5 bases from V and 7 from J, leaving 15 bases between them. The CDR3 covers 13 residues. Germline-derived CDR1 and CDR2 are SEHNR and FQNEAQ (reference sequence).

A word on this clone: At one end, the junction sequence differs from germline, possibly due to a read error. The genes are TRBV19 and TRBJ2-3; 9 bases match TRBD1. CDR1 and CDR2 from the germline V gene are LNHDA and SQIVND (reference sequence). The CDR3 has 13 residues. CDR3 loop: CASSPTGTGYLVF. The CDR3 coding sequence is TGTGCCAGTAGTCCCACCGGGACAGGGTATTTAGTTTTT.

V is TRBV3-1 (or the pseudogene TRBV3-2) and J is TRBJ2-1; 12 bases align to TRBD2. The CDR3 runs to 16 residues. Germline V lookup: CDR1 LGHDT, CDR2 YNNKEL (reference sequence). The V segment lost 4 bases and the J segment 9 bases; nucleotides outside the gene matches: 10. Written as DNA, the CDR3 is TGTGCCAGCAGCCCTAGCGGGAGGGCCTTGTTGAGTGAGCAGTTCTTC. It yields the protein CASSPSGRALLSEQFF.

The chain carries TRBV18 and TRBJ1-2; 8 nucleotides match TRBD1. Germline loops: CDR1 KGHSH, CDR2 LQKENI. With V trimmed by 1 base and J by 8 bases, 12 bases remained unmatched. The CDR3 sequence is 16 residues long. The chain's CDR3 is CASSPRVDREIGGYTF. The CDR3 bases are TGTGCCAGCTCACCACGGGTGGACAGGGAGATTGGCGGCTACACCTTC.

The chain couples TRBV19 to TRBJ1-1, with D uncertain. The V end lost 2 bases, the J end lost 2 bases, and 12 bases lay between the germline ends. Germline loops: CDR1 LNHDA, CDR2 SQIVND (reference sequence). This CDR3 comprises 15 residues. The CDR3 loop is CASSIPPGANTEAFF. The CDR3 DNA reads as TGTGCCAGTAGTATACCCCCAGGCGCTAACACTGAAGCTTTCTTT.

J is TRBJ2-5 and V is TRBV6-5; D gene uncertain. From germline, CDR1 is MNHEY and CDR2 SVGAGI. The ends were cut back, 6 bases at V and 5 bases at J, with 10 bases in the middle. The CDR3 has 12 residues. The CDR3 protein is CASRGLLETQYF. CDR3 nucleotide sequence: TGTGCCAGCAGGGGCCTGCTGGAGACCCAGTACTTC.

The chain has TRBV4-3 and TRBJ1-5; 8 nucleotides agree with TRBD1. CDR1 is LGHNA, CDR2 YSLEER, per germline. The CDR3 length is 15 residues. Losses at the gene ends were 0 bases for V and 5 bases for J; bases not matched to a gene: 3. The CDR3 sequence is CASSQDRQGYQPQHF. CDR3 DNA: TGCGCCAGCAGCCAAGACAGACAGGGGTATCAGCCCCAGCATTTT.

The CDR3 here is CASSLGWQVGNTEAFF. The DNA of the CDR3 is TGTGCCAGCAGCTTAGGGTGGCAGGTTGGGAACACTGAAGCTTTCTTT. The rearrangement links TRBV7-2 to TRBJ1-1; no clear D gene. Germline-derived CDR1 and CDR2 are SGHTA and FQGNSA. V gave up 1 base and J gave up 1 base, with 13 bases separating them. The CDR3 covers 16 residues. Filled out from reference TRBV7-2 and TRBJ1-1, the complete variable domain reads GAGVSQSPSNKVTEKGKDVELRCDPISGHTALYWYRQSLGQGLEFLIYFQGNSAPDKSGLPSDRFSAERTGGSVSTLTIQRTQQEDSAVYLCASSLGWQVGNTEAFFGQGTRLTVV.

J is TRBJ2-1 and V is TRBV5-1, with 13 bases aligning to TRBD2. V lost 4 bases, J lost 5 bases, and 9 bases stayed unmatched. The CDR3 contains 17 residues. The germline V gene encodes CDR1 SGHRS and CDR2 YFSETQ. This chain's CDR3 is CASSRLTSGGPNNEQFF. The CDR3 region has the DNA TGCGCCAGCAGCCGCCTGACTAGCGGGGGGCCGAACAATGAGCAGTTCTTC.

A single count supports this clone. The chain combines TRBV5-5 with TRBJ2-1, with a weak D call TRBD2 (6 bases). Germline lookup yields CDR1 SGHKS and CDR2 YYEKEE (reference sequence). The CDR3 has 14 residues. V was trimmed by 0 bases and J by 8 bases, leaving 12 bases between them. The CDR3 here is CASSLVAWRDEQFF. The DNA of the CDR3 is TGTGCCAGCAGCTTGGTTGCCTGGAGGGATGAGCAGTTCTTC.

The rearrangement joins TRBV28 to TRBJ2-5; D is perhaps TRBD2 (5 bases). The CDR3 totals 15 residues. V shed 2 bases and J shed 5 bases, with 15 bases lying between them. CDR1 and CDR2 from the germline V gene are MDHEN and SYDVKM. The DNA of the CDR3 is TGTGCCAGCAGTTTAACCGGACGGGGAGTGGAGACCCAGTACTTC. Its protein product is CASSLTGRGVETQYF.

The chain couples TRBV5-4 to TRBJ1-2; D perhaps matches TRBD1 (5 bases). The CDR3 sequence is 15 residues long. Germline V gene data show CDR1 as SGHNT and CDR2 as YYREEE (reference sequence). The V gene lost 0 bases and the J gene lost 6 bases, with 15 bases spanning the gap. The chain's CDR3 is CASSLGGREVDGYTF. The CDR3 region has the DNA TGTGCCAGCAGCTTGGGGGGCCGGGAGGTAGATGGCTACACCTTC.

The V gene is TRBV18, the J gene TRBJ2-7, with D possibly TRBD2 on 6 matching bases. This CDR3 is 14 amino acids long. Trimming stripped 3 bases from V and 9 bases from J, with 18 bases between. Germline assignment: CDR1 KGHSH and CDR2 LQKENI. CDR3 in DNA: TGTGCCAGCTCACCGGGTCTGGAGGGCCTTAGGCAGTACTTC. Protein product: CASSPGLEGLRQYF.

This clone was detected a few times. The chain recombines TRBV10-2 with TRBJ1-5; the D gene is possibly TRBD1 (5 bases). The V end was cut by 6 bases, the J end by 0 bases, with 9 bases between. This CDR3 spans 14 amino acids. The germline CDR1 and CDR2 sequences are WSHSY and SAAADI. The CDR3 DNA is TGCGCCAGCAGAGCGGGGGGTAGCAATCAGCCCCAGCATTTT. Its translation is CASRAGGSNQPQHF.

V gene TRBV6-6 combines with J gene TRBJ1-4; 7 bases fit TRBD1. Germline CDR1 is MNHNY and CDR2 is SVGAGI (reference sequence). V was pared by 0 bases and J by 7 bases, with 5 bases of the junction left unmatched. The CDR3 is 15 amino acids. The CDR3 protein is CASSYSGQGGEKLFF. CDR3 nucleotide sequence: TGTGCCAGCAGTTACTCGGGCCAGGGGGGTGAAAAACTGTTTTTT.

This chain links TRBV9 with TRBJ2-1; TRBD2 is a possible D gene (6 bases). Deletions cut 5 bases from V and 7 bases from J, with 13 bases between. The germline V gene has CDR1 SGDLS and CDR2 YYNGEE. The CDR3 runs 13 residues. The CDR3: CASSRTGRNEQFF. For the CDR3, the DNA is TGTGCCAGCAGTCGGACGGGGAGGAATGAGCAGTTCTTC.

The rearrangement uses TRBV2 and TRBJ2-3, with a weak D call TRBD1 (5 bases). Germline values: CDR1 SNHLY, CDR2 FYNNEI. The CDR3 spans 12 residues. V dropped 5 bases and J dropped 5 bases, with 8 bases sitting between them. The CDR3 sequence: CASSRQLDTQYF. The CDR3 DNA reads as TGTGCCAGCAGTCGACAGCTAGATACGCAGTATTTT.

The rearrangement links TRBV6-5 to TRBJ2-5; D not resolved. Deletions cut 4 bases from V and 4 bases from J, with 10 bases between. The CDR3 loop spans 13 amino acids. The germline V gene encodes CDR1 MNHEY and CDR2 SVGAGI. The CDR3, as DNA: TGTGCCAGCAGTTGGCAGTTTGGAGAGACCCAGTACTTC. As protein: CASSWQFGETQYF.

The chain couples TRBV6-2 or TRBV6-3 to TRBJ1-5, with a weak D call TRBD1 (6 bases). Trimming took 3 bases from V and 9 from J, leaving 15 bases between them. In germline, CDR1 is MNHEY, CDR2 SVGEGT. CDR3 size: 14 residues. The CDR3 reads CASSYSLQGTPQHF. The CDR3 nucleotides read TGTGCCAGCAGTTATAGTCTCCAGGGGACGCCCCAGCATTTT.

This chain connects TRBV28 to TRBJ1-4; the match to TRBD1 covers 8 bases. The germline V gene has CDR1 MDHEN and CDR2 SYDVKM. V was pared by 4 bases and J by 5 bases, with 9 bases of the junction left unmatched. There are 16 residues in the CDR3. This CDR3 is CASSSRQGSRNEKLFF. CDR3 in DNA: TGTGCCAGCAGTTCACGACAGGGGTCCCGCAATGAAAAACTGTTTTTT.

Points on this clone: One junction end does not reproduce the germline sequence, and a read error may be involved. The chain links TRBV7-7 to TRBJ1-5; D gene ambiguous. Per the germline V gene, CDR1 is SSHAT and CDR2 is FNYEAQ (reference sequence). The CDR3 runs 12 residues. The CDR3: CASSPPDQPQHF. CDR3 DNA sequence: TGTGCTAGCAGCCCTCCAGATCAGCCCCAGCATTTT.

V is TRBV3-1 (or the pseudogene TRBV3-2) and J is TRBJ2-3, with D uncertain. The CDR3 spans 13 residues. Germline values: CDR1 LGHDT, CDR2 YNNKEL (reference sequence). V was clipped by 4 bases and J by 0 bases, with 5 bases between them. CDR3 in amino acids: CASSPQSTDTQYF. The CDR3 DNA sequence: TGTGCCAGCAGCCCCCAGAGCACAGATACGCAGTATTTT.